What follows are 20 T cell receptor beta chains derived from one specimen sequenced in a study of shared clonotypes between healthy human individuals. Naive CD8 cells lacked CD45RO, underwent positive selection for CCR7 and left out terminally differentiated effector memory CD45RA+ cells. TCRdb's copy holds only in-frame clones and misses some; the assay was immunoSEQ multiplex PCR. The sample lists around 560,000 clones, roughly 95% occurring once. Sequencing was done on a sample of naive CD8+ T cells sorted from blood. These receptors all come from a woman in her 30s in good health.

This chain links TRBV5-6 with TRBJ2-7; D is unresolved. The V and J ends lost 1 base and 1 base respectively, with 9 bases between them. This CDR3 contains 14 residues. CDR1 and CDR2 from the germline V gene are SGHDT and YYEEEE. The CDR3 nucleotides read TGTGCCAGCAGCTTGACGCGGTCTTCCTACGAGCAGTACTTC. It specifies CASSLTRSSYEQYF.

The J gene is TRBJ2-1, the V gene TRBV19; unclear D gene. Trimming took off 0 bases at V and 8 bases at J, with 17 bases between the two ends. This CDR3 has 16 amino acids. CDR1 and CDR2 (germline): LNHDA, SQIVND (reference sequence). CDR3: CASSIDASDLVDEQFF. The CDR3 region has the DNA TGTGCCAGTAGTATAGATGCTTCGGACCTCGTCGATGAGCAGTTCTTC.

This sequence joins TRBV11-3 and TRBJ2-1; D unclear. Between the trimmed V and J ends, which lost 5 bases and 7 bases, there was a span of 18 bases. Germline-derived CDR1 and CDR2 are SGHNT and YENEEA. The CDR3 runs to 15 residues. The CDR3 DNA reads TGTGCCAGCAGCGAAGAAGTCCGAGGAGTGAATGAGCAGTTCTTC. This translates into CASSEEVRGVNEQFF.

The rearrangement links TRBV2 to TRBJ1-1, with D possibly matching TRBD1 (6 bases). The ends were cut back, 9 bases at V and 6 bases at J, with 17 bases in the middle. Germline loops: CDR1 SNHLY, CDR2 FYNNEI. The CDR3 runs to 13 residues. CDR3 DNA sequence: TGTGCCAGGAAGGACAGCCCTAACGCTGAAGCTTTCTTT. Translating gives CARKDSPNAEAFF.

This chain joins TRBV27 and TRBJ2-2; TRBD2 agrees at 7 bases. V gave up 5 bases and J gave up 2 bases; unmatched junction bases: 2. The germline V gene has CDR1 MNHEY and CDR2 SMNVEV (reference sequence). CDR3 length: 14 residues. In DNA, the CDR3 is TGTGCCAGCAGTATGGGACTAAACACCGGGGAGCTGTTTTTT. This codes for CASSMGLNTGELFF.

The V call is TRBV19, the J call TRBJ2-7; 9 bases are shared with TRBD2. CDR3 length equals 16 residues. V was clipped by 0 bases and J by 7 bases; unmatched bases: 10. Germline CDR1 LNHDA, CDR2 SQIVND (reference sequence). Here the CDR3 reads CASSIEGASGMREQYF. The CDR3 region has the DNA TGTGCCAGTAGTATAGAAGGGGCTAGCGGGATGAGGGAGCAGTACTTC.

This clone was picked up one time. CDR3 nucleotides: TGTGCCAGCAGTTTAGACCGGGAGGCAAATCAGCCCCAGCATTTT. It specifies CASSLDREANQPQHF. This rearrangement joins TRBV28 to TRBJ1-5; D remains ambiguous. V dropped 2 bases and J dropped 4 bases, with 12 bases sitting between them. Looked up from germline, CDR1 is MDHEN and CDR2 is SYDVKM. The CDR3 length is 15 residues.

The V gene is TRBV27, the J gene TRBJ2-7, with TRBD1 matching over 8 bases. Trimming removed 2 bases from V and 3 bases from J; junction bases left unmatched: 9. The CDR3 covers 16 residues. Germline CDR1 reads MNHEY; CDR2 reads SMNVEV (reference sequence). This CDR3 is CASSLDQQGVNYEQYF. The CDR3 coding sequence is TGTGCCAGCAGTTTAGACCAACAGGGGGTAAACTACGAGCAGTACTTC.

CDR3 in DNA: TGTGCCAGCAGCGGACTAACAGGGACAGGGGGCACTGAAGCTTTCTTT. It codes for CASSGLTGTGGTEAFF. The V call is TRBV9, the J call TRBJ1-1; TRBD1 matches 11 bases. Germline V gene lookup returns CDR1 SGDLS and CDR2 YYNGEE. This CDR3 has 16 amino acids. The trim removed 3 bases at V and 4 bases at J, leaving 8 bases unmatched.

The chain employs TRBV27 and TRBJ1-2; D gene ambiguous. The CDR3 contains 13 residues. CDR1 is MNHEY, CDR2 SMNVEV, per germline (reference sequence). Trimming removed 0 bases at V and 6 bases at J, with 8 bases between. The chain's CDR3 is CASSLSKRNGYTF. The CDR3 DNA follows: TGTGCCAGCAGTTTATCAAAGAGAAATGGCTACACCTTC.

The gene calls are TRBV7-7 and TRBJ2-7, with 8 bases identical to TRBD2. J lost 2 bases, V lost 3 bases, and 3 bases had no gene match. Germline values: CDR1 SSHAT, CDR2 FNYEAQ (reference sequence). The length of the CDR3 is 14 residues. DNA of the CDR3: TGTGCCAGCAGCTTTCCGGGAGGGCCCTACGAGCAGTACTTC. Its protein product is CASSFPGGPYEQYF.

This sequence joins TRBV5-6 and TRBJ2-7; no reliable D call. V lost 4 bases and J 1 base, leaving 9 bases between the germline ends. Looked up from germline, CDR1 is SGHDT and CDR2 is YYEEEE. The CDR3 has 13 residues. This chain's CDR3 is CASSGDMSYEQYF. CDR3 coding DNA: TGTGCCAGCAGCGGCGACATGTCCTACGAGCAGTACTTC.

V gene TRBV7-6 combines with J gene TRBJ2-1; 9 bases map to TRBD2. Germline CDR1 SGHVS, CDR2 FNYEAQ. The V segment lost 1 base and the J segment 9 bases; nucleotides outside the gene matches: 13. The length of the CDR3 is 17 residues. CDR3 residues: CASSLGQREATGGEQFF. CDR3 nucleotide sequence: TGTGCCAGCAGCTTAGGTCAGCGGGAGGCCACGGGGGGTGAGCAGTTCTTC.

V usage is TRBV9 and J usage is TRBJ1-2; D is undetermined. The CDR3 length is 13 residues. Looked up from germline, CDR1 is SGDLS and CDR2 is YYNGEE. V lost 0 bases and J 4 bases, leaving 7 bases between the germline ends. DNA for the CDR3: TGTGCCAGCAGCGTAGCGGACCTCTATGGCTACACCTTC. Amino acid sequence: CASSVADLYGYTF. Full variable domain (rest looked up from reference TRBV9 and TRBJ1-2): DSGVTQTPKHLITATGQRVTLRCSPRSGDLSVYWYQQSLDQGLQFLIQYYNGEERAKGNILERFSAQQFPDLHSELNLSSLELGDSALYFCASSVADLYGYTFGSGTRLTVV.

The chain is built from TRBV9 and TRBJ2-5; the D gene is possibly TRBD1 (5 bases). Trimming removed 2 bases at V and 2 bases at J, with 13 bases between. The CDR3 totals 15 residues. CDR1 and CDR2 (germline): SGDLS, YYNGEE. The CDR3 coding sequence is TGTGCCAGCAGCGTGGGCAGGGCCGCGCAAGAGACCCAGTACTTC. Its protein product is CASSVGRAAQETQYF.

The V gene is TRBV11-3, the J gene TRBJ2-7; possibly TRBD2 for D (5 bases). V lost 6 bases to trimming and J lost 0 bases, with 15 bases between them. The CDR3 covers 15 residues. Germline V lookup: CDR1 SGHNT, CDR2 YENEEA. CDR3 protein: CASRTLAESSYEQYF. The DNA for the CDR3 is TGTGCCAGCAGGACCCTAGCCGAAAGCTCCTACGAGCAGTACTTC.

This chain connects TRBV15 to TRBJ2-7, with 13 bases matching TRBD2. Unmatched junction bases numbered 7, after V lost 3 bases and J lost 5 bases. CDR1 and CDR2 from the germline V gene are LNHNV and YYDKDF (reference sequence). There are 16 residues in the CDR3. CDR3 region: CATSRDRTSGSDEQYF. Here the CDR3 DNA reads TGTGCCACCAGCAGGGATCGGACTAGCGGGAGCGACGAGCAGTACTTC.

On this clone: Additional DNA sequences in this sample encode the identical CDR3. The chain is built from TRBV27 and TRBJ2-6, with D unclear. V dropped 6 bases and J dropped 2 bases, with 2 bases sitting between them. This CDR3 comprises 12 residues. Germline CDR1 MNHEY, CDR2 SMNVEV (reference sequence). The CDR3 here is CASSPGANVLTF. The CDR3 DNA follows: TGTGCCAGCAGCCCTGGGGCCAACGTCCTGACTTTC.

The chain couples TRBV19 to TRBJ2-1, with D perhaps TRBD2 (6 bases). The CDR3 is made up of 16 amino acids. Trimming removed 4 bases at V and 4 bases at J, with 17 bases between. Germline-derived CDR1 and CDR2 are LNHDA and SQIVND (reference sequence). The CDR3 DNA reads TGTGCCAGTAGTACCCTCGTCAGGGAGGTTTACAATGAGCAGTTCTTC. It translates to CASSTLVREVYNEQFF.

The chain uses TRBV28 and TRBJ1-4, with D unresolved. Trimming took off 5 bases at V and 4 bases at J, with 14 bases between the two ends. Germline lookup yields CDR1 MDHEN and CDR2 SYDVKM. The CDR3 length is 15 residues. The CDR3 DNA reads TGTGCCAGCAGTCCCCCTTTAGGGAATAATGAAAAACTGTTTTTT. Protein product: CASSPPLGNNEKLFF. The whole variable domain, remainder taken from reference TRBV28 and TRBJ1-4, is DVKVTQSSRYLVKRTGEKVFLECVQDMDHENMFWYRQDPGLGLRLIYFSYDVKMKEKGDIPEGYSVSREKKERFSLILESASTNQTSMYLCASSPPLGNNEKLFFGSGTQLSVL.